This is a list of T cell receptor beta chains from one sample in a study of cytomegalovirus exposure and HLA in healthy donors. Only in-frame clones appear in the TCRdb table, and some are missing; sequencing was by immunoSEQ multiplex PCR. This sample yields about 170,000 clones, of which roughly 71% are seen a single time; 2.5% to 3% belongs to the top ten. Sequences were obtained from PBMCs. Receptors originate from a woman in her fifties or sixties in good health and CMV-seropositive. The conserved cysteine and the conserved F or W are not part of the CDR3 here. The order of the fields is J gene, D gene, V gene, CDR3 protein. A D gene is named only where the DNA matches it firmly.

TRBJ2-5 | - | TRBV29-1 | SVEVSEEETQY
TRBJ1-2 | - | TRBV2 | ASIRGYGYT
TRBJ2-5 | - | TRBV5-4 | ASSLKSGIEETQY
TRBJ1-1 | - | TRBV11-2 | ASSPGRGGNTEAF
TRBJ2-5 | TRBD2 | TRBV10-3 | AIAAPGGGYQETQY
TRBJ2-1 | TRBD1 | TRBV19 | ASSLGTAGGRAYNEQF
TRBJ2-5 | - | TRBV6-1 | ASSELYRSVRATQY
TRBJ2-2 | TRBD2 | TRBV9 | ASSERGSNTGELF
TRBJ1-6 | TRBD1 | TRBV27 | ASSRGPTGLTSPLH
TRBJ1-1 | TRBD1 | TRBV5-1 | ASSSVGQGSEAF
TRBJ2-1 | TRBD2 | TRBV25-1 | ASSPPVGGGASRGEQF
TRBJ1-5 | - | TRBV30 | AWSVSLDRYGGNQPQH
TRBJ2-7 | - | TRBV5-4 | ASTFGASAYEQY
TRBJ1-2 | - | TRBV4-1 | ASSHHLTGKAFYGYT
TRBJ2-5 | TRBD2 | TRBV7-9 | ASSSLRLAGGDQETQY
TRBJ2-5 | TRBD2 | TRBV5-1 | ASSLGPGGSDYQETQY
TRBJ1-1 | TRBD1 | TRBV19 | ASRGQNMNTEAF
TRBJ1-3 | TRBD1 | TRBV30 | AWNRGLGNTIY
TRBJ2-7 | TRBD1 | TRBV6-5 | ASSRGQGGYEQY
TRBJ2-2 | TRBD2 | TRBV7-9 | ASSLGTSRGTGELF
TRBJ2-1 | TRBD2 | TRBV7-6 | ASTLLAGGNNEQF
TRBJ2-1 | - | TRBV10-1 | ASSESMGASEQF
TRBJ1-4 | - | TRBV7-9 | ASSLIGQSNEKLF
TRBJ1-6 | TRBD1 | TRBV7-6 | ASSFDRGDSPLH
TRBJ2-4 | - | TRBV29-1 | SVLPGGGQAKNIQY
TRBJ1-6 | TRBD1 | TRBV2 | ASHRGQSSPLH
TRBJ2-7 | - | TRBV27 | ASSQVTPPGEQY
TRBJ1-2 | - | TRBV6-5 | ASSYPGDYGYT
TRBJ2-7 | - | TRBV9 | ASSVSSQTEQY